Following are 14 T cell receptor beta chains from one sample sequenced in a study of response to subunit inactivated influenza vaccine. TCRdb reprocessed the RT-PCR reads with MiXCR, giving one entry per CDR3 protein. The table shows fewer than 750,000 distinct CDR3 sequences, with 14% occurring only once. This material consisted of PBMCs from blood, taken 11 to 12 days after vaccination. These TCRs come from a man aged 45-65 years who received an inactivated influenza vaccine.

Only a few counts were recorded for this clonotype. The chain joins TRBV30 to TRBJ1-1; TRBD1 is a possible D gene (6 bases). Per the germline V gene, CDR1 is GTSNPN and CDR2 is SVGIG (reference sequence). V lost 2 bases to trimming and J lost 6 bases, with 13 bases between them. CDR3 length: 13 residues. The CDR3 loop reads CAWSHTGSSEAFF. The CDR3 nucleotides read TGTGCCTGGAGTCATACAGGGAGTTCTGAAGCTTTCTTT.

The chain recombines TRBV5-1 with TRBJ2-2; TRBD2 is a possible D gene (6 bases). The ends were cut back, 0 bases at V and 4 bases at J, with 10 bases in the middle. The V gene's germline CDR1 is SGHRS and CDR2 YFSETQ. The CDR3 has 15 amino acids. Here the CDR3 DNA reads TGCGCCAGCAGCTTGGCGTCTAGCGCCACCGGGGAGCTGTTTTTT. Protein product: CASSLASSATGELFF.

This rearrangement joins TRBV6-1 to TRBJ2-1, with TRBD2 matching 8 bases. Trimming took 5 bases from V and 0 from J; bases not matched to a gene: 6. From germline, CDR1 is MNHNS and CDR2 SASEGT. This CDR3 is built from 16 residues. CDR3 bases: TGTGCCAGCAGTCCACTGAGCGGGAGCTCCTACAATGAGCAGTTCTTC. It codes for CASSPLSGSSYNEQFF.

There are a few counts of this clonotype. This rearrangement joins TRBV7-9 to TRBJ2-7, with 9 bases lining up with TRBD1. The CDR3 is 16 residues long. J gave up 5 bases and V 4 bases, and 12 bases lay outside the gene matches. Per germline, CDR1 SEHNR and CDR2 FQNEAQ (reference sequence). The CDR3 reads CASSWGSGTGKNEQYF. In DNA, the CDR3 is TGTGCCAGCAGCTGGGGCTCCGGGACAGGGAAGAACGAGCAGTACTTC.

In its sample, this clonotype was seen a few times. CDR3 DNA: TGTGCCAGCAGCCAACAGGGGGGCCCGACCGGGGAGCTGTTTTTT. Translating gives CASSQQGGPTGELFF. The chain employs TRBV3-1 and TRBJ2-2, with D possibly matching TRBD1 (7 bases). V gave up 2 bases and J gave up 5 bases, with 12 bases separating them. Germline CDR1 is LGHDT and CDR2 is YNNKEL (reference sequence). This CDR3 has 15 residues.

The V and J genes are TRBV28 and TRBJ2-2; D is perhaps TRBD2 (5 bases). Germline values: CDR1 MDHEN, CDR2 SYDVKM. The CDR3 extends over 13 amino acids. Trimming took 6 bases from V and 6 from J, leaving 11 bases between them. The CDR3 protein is CASSGAAAGELFF. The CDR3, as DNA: TGTGCCAGCAGCGGAGCAGCGGCCGGGGAGCTGTTTTTT.

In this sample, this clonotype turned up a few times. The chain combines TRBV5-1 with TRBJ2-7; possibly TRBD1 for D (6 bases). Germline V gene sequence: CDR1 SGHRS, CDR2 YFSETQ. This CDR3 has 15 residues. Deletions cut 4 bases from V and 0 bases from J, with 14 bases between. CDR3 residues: CASSAAGTRSYEQYF. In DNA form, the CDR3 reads TGCGCCAGCAGCGCTGCCGGGACACGCTCCTACGAGCAGTACTTC.

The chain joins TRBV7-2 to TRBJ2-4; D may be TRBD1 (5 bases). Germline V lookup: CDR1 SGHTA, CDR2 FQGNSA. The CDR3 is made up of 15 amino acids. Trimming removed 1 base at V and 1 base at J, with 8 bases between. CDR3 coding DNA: TGTGCCAGCAGCTTAGAGGCAGGGGCCAAAAACATTCAGTACTTC. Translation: CASSLEAGAKNIQYF.

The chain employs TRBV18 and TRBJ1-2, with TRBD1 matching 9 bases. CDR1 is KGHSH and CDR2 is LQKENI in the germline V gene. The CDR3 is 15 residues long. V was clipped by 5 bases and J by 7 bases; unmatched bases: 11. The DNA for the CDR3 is TGTGCCAGCTCATCGCAGTCGGACAGGGGAGCTGGCTACACCTTC. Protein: CASSSQSDRGAGYTF.

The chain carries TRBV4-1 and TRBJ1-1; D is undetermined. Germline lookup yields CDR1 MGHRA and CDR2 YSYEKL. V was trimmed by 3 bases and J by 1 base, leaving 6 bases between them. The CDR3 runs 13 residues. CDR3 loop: CASSHRKNTEAFF. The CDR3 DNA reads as TGCGCCAGCAGCCACCGGAAGAACACTGAAGCTTTCTTT.

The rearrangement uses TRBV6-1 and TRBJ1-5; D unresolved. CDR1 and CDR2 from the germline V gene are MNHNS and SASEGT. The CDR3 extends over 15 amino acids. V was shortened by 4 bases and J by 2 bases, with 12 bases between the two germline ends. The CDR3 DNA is TGTGCCAGCAGTGCACGAGTTATGGGCAATCAGCCCCAGCATTTT. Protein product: CASSARVMGNQPQHF.

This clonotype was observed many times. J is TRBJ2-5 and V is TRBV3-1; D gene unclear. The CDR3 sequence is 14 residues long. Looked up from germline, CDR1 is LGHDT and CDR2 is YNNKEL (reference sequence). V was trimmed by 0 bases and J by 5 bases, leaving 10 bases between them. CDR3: CASSQEAIGETQYF. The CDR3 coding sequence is TGTGCCAGCAGCCAAGAAGCAATTGGGGAGACCCAGTACTTC.

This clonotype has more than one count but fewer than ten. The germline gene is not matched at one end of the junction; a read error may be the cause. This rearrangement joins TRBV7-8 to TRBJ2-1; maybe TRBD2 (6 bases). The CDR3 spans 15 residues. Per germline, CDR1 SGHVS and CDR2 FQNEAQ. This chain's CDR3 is CASSIAASSYNEQFF. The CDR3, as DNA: TGTGCCAGCAGCATAGCGGCCAGCTCCTACAATGAGCAGTTCTTC.

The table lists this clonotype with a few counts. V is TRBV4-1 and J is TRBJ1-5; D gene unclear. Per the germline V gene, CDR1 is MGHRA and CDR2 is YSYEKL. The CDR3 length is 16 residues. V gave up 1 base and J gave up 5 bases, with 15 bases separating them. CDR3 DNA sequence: TGCGCCAGCAGCCAAGGCGTCGAGACCCCTTATCAGCCCCAGCATTTT. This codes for CASSQGVETPYQPQHF.